The next 22 T cell receptor beta chains were all read from a single sample in a study of T cells in Graves' hyperthyroidism and ophthalmopathy. RNA transcripts were the template for amplifying TCR beta CDR3 regions. The primer set for the first-round RT-PCR of the TCR CDR3 was HTBI. TCRdb re-called the multiplex PCR reads through MiXCR, storing one row per CDR3 protein. The data contain approximately 700,000 distinct CDR3 sequences, approximately 16% of them seen just once; the ten biggest clones take up approximately 8%. The material sequenced was blood. The receptors here all came from a man between 18 and 35 years old with Graves' hyperthyroidism.

In this sample, this clonotype turned up a few times. The chain couples TRBV6-4 to TRBJ2-2, with unresolved D. The CDR3 covers 13 residues. V dropped 5 bases and J dropped 4 bases, with 8 bases sitting between them. Germline-derived CDR1 and CDR2 are MRHNA and SNTAGT. The CDR3, as DNA: TGTGCCAGCAGTCCGGAAGCCACCGGGGAGCTGTTTTTT. Translation: CASSPEATGELFF.

The chain joins TRBV6-4 to TRBJ2-7; tentatively, D is TRBD1 or TRBD2 (6 bases each). The germline gives CDR1 MRHNA, CDR2 SNTAGT. V lost 2 bases, J lost 6 bases, and 17 bases lay in between. There are 15 residues in the CDR3. CDR3 in amino acids: CASSDVRGHLIEQYF. CDR3 in DNA: TGTGCCAGCAGTGACGTGCGGGGACACCTCATCGAGCAGTACTTC.

The rearrangement joins TRBV19 to TRBJ2-3; 8 bases fit TRBD1. CDR3 length: 15 amino acids. After removal of 9 bases from V and 3 bases from J, the junction contained 11 bases not matched to a gene. The germline CDR1 and CDR2 sequences are LNHDA and SQIVND (reference sequence). The CDR3 reads CASPPWTGNTDTQYF. In nucleotides, the CDR3 is TGTGCCAGCCCCCCTTGGACAGGGAATACAGATACGCAGTATTTT.

This clonotype was observed a handful of times. A much larger clone sits a single nucleotide away, making a read error possible. The genes are TRBV2 and TRBJ2-7; D unclear. The CDR3 covers 10 residues. Germline V CDR1 and CDR2: SNHLY, FYNNEI. Trimming stripped 2 bases from V and 6 bases from J, with 2 bases between. Written as DNA, the CDR3 is TGTGCCAGCAGTGAAACCGAGCAGTACTTC. It yields the protein CASSETEQYF.

The V and J genes are TRBV27 and TRBJ2-7; D is uncertain. The V end lost 2 bases, the J end lost 2 bases, and 16 bases lay between the germline ends. Germline loops: CDR1 MNHEY, CDR2 SMNVEV (reference sequence). The CDR3 covers 16 residues. Here the CDR3 reads CASSLARPAVPYEQYF. The CDR3 DNA follows: TGTGCCAGCAGTTTAGCCAGACCCGCGGTGCCCTACGAGCAGTACTTC.

The chain carries TRBV19 and TRBJ2-1; D not certain. V was clipped by 6 bases and J by 10 bases, with 13 bases between them. Germline V CDR1 and CDR2: LNHDA, SQIVND (reference sequence). The CDR3 sequence is 12 residues long. As DNA, the CDR3 is TGTGCCAGTAGCGAAGACGGCGTCGAGCAGTTCTTC. Encoded protein: CASSEDGVEQFF.

This clonotype has a count of ten or more. V and J are TRBV30 and TRBJ1-4; D ambiguous. Germline assignment: CDR1 GTSNPN and CDR2 SVGIG (reference sequence). V lost 3 bases to trimming and J lost 6 bases, with 11 bases between them. The CDR3 totals 13 residues. CDR3 loop: CAWRGPPYEKLFF. In nucleotides, the CDR3 is TGTGCCTGGAGAGGACCGCCTTATGAAAAACTGTTTTTT. The full variable domain, rest sourced from reference TRBV30 and TRBJ1-4, is SQTIHQWPATLVQPVGSPLSLECTVEGTSNPNLYWYRQAAGRGLQLLFYSVGIGQISSEVPQNLSASRPQDRQFILSSKKLLLSDSGFYLCAWRGPPYEKLFFGSGTQLSVL.

This clonotype came up many times. V gene TRBV28 combines with J gene TRBJ2-7; 8 positions match TRBD1. The CDR3 sequence is 15 residues long. Losses at the gene ends were 10 bases for V and 6 bases for J; bases not matched to a gene: 17. Germline CDR1 and CDR2: MDHEN and SYDVKM. The CDR3 loop reads CATTGGHSLGSEQYF. CDR3 DNA: TGTGCCACCACAGGGGGACACTCCCTGGGATCCGAGCAGTACTTC.

This clonotype was observed a few times. The chain joins TRBV7-8 to TRBJ2-2, with D perhaps being TRBD1 or TRBD2 (5 bases each). V was trimmed by 3 bases and J by 10 bases, leaving 12 bases between them. CDR3 size: 13 residues. Germline loops: CDR1 SGHVS, CDR2 FQNEAQ. The CDR3 here is CASSLGPLSELFF. CDR3 DNA sequence: TGTGCCAGCAGCTTGGGACCTCTTTCGGAGCTGTTTTTT.

The V and J genes are TRBV3-1 and TRBJ1-3; tentatively, D is TRBD1 (5 bases). Germline-derived CDR1 and CDR2 are LGHDT and YNNKEL (reference sequence). Trimming stripped 2 bases from V and 1 base from J, with 12 bases between. This CDR3 contains 16 residues. DNA for the CDR3: TGTGCCAGCAGCCAATATGGGGGTGCATCTGGAAACACCATATATTTT. This sequence encodes CASSQYGGASGNTIYF.

J is TRBJ1-2 and V is TRBV4-3; possibly TRBD1 for D (5 bases). This CDR3 contains 14 residues. CDR1 is LGHNA and CDR2 is YSLEER in the germline V gene. V lost 2 bases to trimming and J lost 3 bases, with 10 bases between them. In DNA, the CDR3 is TGCGCCAGCAGCCAATTCAAAGGGGACTATGGCTACACCTTC. Protein product: CASSQFKGDYGYTF.

The CDR3 spells CSAREGGRVGGELFF. As DNA, the CDR3 is TGCAGTGCTAGAGAGGGCGGGAGGGTAGGCGGGGAGCTGTTTTTT. V is TRBV20-1 and J is TRBJ2-2; 9 bases match TRBD2. The CDR3 extends over 15 amino acids. The germline CDR1 and CDR2 sequences are DFQATT and SNEGSKA (reference sequence). V gave up 0 bases and J gave up 7 bases; unmatched junction bases: 6.

This clonotype was seen only a few times. The chain joins TRBV5-1 to TRBJ2-5; 14 nucleotides agree with TRBD2. This CDR3 has 15 amino acids. Germline assignment: CDR1 SGHRS and CDR2 YFSETQ. The V segment lost 4 bases and the J segment 5 bases; nucleotides outside the gene matches: 4. For the CDR3, the DNA is TGCGCCAGCAGCCCCGGGACTAGCGGGAGTGAGACCCAGTACTTC. Its translation is CASSPGTSGSETQYF.

This chain joins TRBV5-5 and TRBJ1-5; D call uncertain. The germline V and J ends were trimmed by 0 bases and 5 bases, with 12 bases remaining between them. Germline CDR1 and CDR2: SGHKS and YYEKEE (reference sequence). The CDR3 contains 15 residues. The CDR3 region has the DNA TGTGCCAGCAGCTTGGGAGGGAGGCTTTATCAGCCCCAGCATTTT. Amino acids: CASSLGGRLYQPQHF.

This clonotype has just a few counts. J is TRBJ2-3 and V is TRBV20-1; possible D gene TRBD2, 5 bases. The CDR3 is made up of 11 amino acids. V lost 6 bases and J lost 8, with 12 bases in between. The germline V gene encodes CDR1 DFQATT and CDR2 SNEGSKA (reference sequence). CDR3 sequence: CSAPHRGTQYF. Written as DNA, the CDR3 is TGCAGTGCCCCCCACCGGGGTACGCAGTATTTT.

The chain recombines TRBV12-3 or TRBV12-4 with TRBJ2-1; D gene uncertain. The V and J ends lost 6 bases and 10 bases respectively, with 13 bases between them. This CDR3 comprises 12 residues. This CDR3 is CASSHLTQEQFF. CDR3 sequence (DNA): TGTGCCAGCAGCCACTTAACACAAGAGCAGTTCTTC.

This clonotype appeared a few times. The V call is TRBV18, the J call TRBJ2-7; D remains unclear. CDR1 is KGHSH, CDR2 LQKENI, per germline. The V gene lost 0 bases and the J gene lost 3 bases, with 6 bases spanning the gap. The CDR3 contains 13 residues. CDR3 sequence reads: CASSPPYSYEQYF. The CDR3 nucleotides read TGTGCCAGCTCACCACCTTACAGCTACGAGCAGTACTTC.

In DNA, the CDR3 is TGTGCCAGCAGTTTTACGACAAGCAATCAGCCCCAGCATTTT. Its protein is CASSFTTSNQPQHF. The chain uses TRBV12-3 or TRBV12-4 and TRBJ1-5; D is undetermined. This CDR3 is 14 amino acids long. Trimming took off 3 bases at V and 1 base at J, with 7 bases between the two ends.

This clonotype was picked up a small number of times. The V gene is TRBV7-3, the J gene TRBJ2-5, with TRBD2 identical over 11 bases. CDR1 is SGHTA and CDR2 is FQGTGA in the germline V gene. The CDR3 runs 15 residues. The J segment lost 5 bases and the V segment lost 5 bases, leaving 7 bases of the junction unmatched. In DNA, the CDR3 is TGTGCCAGCAGCCCAATAGCGGGAGGGGTGGAGACCCAGTACTTC. Translated, it gives CASSPIAGGVETQYF.

The rearrangement uses TRBV20-1 and TRBJ1-2; 7 positions match TRBD1. Germline V gene lookup returns CDR1 DFQATT and CDR2 SNEGSKA (reference sequence). Trimming cost V 5 bases and J 4 bases; bases outside gene matches: 13. The CDR3 runs to 15 residues. For the CDR3, the DNA is TGCAGTGCTCGGGTACCGGGACAGACTGGCTATGGCTACACCTTC. It is translated as CSARVPGQTGYGYTF.

In its sample, this clonotype was seen many times. This chain connects TRBV2 to TRBJ1-2; 7 bases are shared with TRBD1. CDR1 SNHLY and CDR2 FYNNEI come from the germline V gene. CDR3 size: 14 residues. V lost 7 bases and J lost 4; bases outside the gene matches: 9. In nucleotides, the CDR3 is TGTGCCAGCAAACCTGAGGGGGCCGGCTATGGCTACACCTTC. Its translation is CASKPEGAGYGYTF.

This clonotype has only a few counts. This chain uses TRBV9 with TRBJ2-3; D not certain. The CDR3 consists of 15 residues. Germline CDR1 SGDLS, CDR2 YYNGEE. The V end was cut by 3 bases, the J end by 2 bases, with 13 bases between. In nucleotides, the CDR3 is TGTGCCAGCAGCGGAGTCCCTACCGCCACAGATACGCAGTATTTT. Translation: CASSGVPTATDTQYF. The full variable domain, its missing parts supplied by reference TRBV9 and TRBJ2-3, is DSGVTQTPKHLITATGQRVTLRCSPRSGDLSVYWYQQSLDQGLQFLIQYYNGEERAKGNILERFSAQQFPDLHSELNLSSLELGDSALYFCASSGVPTATDTQYFGPGTRLTVL.